This TCR beta chain was documented in a study of cytomegalovirus exposure and HLA in healthy donors. Notes on the study in general: In an earlier analysis, most TCR beta V segments were productive about 87% or about 30% of the time.

The length of the CDR3 is 14 amino acids, counting both ends. PCR amplification relied on 60 Vbeta primers (plus 13 Jbeta primers). Produced via immunoSEQ multiplex PCR; TCRdb's table is partial and in-frame only. The table lists under 250,000 clones, approximately 88% of them singletons, with about 0.77% in the top ten. In regard to this clone: What it binds is unknown. The DNA is omitted, as the CDR3 cannot be located on it reliably, and the CDR3 follows TCRdb's listing.

This chain uses TRBV21-1 with TRBJ1-6; the table's TRBD1 call for D was not verified on the DNA. TRBV21-1 is listed as a pseudogene. Sample: PBMCs. The sequence was collected from a boy between 2 and 15 years old in good health and CMV-seronegative. This CDR3 reads CASSFGTGNSPLHF.